This T cell receptor (beta chain) was obtained from a study of response to subunit inactivated influenza vaccine (dated by TCRdb to the late 2010s). With regard to the full study: The study used deep quantitative T cell receptor repertoire profiling to track responses to a trivalent subunit inactivated influenza vaccine.

From its cysteine to its phenylalanine, the CDR3 spans 17 amino acids. The retained sequence is limited to the CDR3, 51 bases, with the frame set at the first base. Sequences SNHLY (CDR1) and FYNNEI (CDR2) are obtained from the germline V gene. V loses 2 bases, J loses 6 bases, and the germline ends lie 20 bases apart. Here is what the overall study found, with its caveats: According to the authors, only a limited number of new T cells may be recruited by each seasonal influenza vaccination.

Only a few counts were recorded for this clonotype. The antigen it binds to is not known. Base qualities were left out, and no much larger clone turns up one base away. Library method: RT-PCR. The listed sequencing device is Illumina HiSeq 2500. TCRdb redid the processing of the public reads, applying fastp at Q25 and MiXCR, and retained in-frame beta chains. Identical CDR3 proteins give one entry, which carries the most common genes and DNA. The sample table holds 150,000 to 200,000 distinct CDR3 sequences, of which around 12% were seen once. The ten largest clones add up to approximately 30% of the sample. The data also belong to a second study, concerning T cells expressing NK-cell markers. As that second paper reports: 5'RACE template switching, by which a universal primer site and unique molecular identifiers were added, was used to make TCR beta cDNA libraries. In sorted CD3+CD56+NKG2C+, CD3+CD56+NKG2C- and CD3+CD56-NKG2C+ T-cell subsets from several donors, TCR beta-chain repertoires were profiled. Among the eight sequenced donors, only one was HCMV-seronegative, while the other seven were HCMV-seropositive. In several experiments an anti-gammadeltaTCR antibody was added to restrict sorting to alphabetaTCR-expressing T cells. In more than 5 donors, the dominant CD3+CD56+NKG2C+ clonotypes were found to rank among the top 10 CD8+ clonotypes and to make up 1.0-7.0% of CD8+ T cells. Those dominant clonotypes were again the most abundant among CD3+CD56-NKG2C+ cells in a handful of donors, at about 25-60.1%. Whether the expanded NKG2C-expressing T cell clones were specific for HCMV antigens was left unclear. The study sequenced eight donors, all healthy volunteers chosen at random: three men and five women. To determine HCMV serostatus, a commercial ELISA kit was used to detect HCMV-specific IgG in serum. Ficoll density gradient centrifugation was used to isolate peripheral blood mononuclear cells from blood. Magnetic immunoseparation with Miltenyi isolation kits was used to isolate CD4+ and CD8+ T cells from PBMC. cDNA synthesis was primed from the TCR beta constant segment, followed by two successive PCR amplification steps. The libraries were sequenced on Illumina HiSeq 2000/2500, MiSeq or NextSeq, producing 2 x 150 bp reads. Reads were demultiplexed and grouped by UMI with MIGEC, and clonotypes were assembled and quantified with MiTCR. To exclude erroneous sequences, only TCR cDNA sequences supported by at least two reads were retained. The tcR package was used for downstream repertoire analysis, and clonotypes were matched between fractions using CDR3 nucleotide sequence together with V segment. VDJmatch was used to annotate antigen specificity against VDJdb, with one amino acid substitution in CDR3 permitted.

The sequence joins TRBV2 to TRBJ2-4; no D gene can be assigned with confidence. The sequencing used CD8+ T cells sorted from PBMCs, collected 11 to 12 days after vaccination. This receptor was obtained from a man aged 50 to 60 who received an inactivated influenza vaccine. Donor details come from another sample of the same person, matched by shared clones. The CDR3 region has the sequence CASSEKAVAATRNIQYF. The nucleotides read TGTGCCAGCAGTGAAAAGGCCGTCGCGGCTACCCGAAACATTCAGTACTTC. The entire variable domain, with the stretches around the CDR3 drawn from the reference TRBV2 and TRBJ2-4 proteins, is EPEVTQTPSHQVTQMGQEVILRCVPISNHLYFYWYRQILGQKVEFLVSFYNNEISEKSEIFDDQFSVERPDGSNFTLKIRSTKLEDSAMYFCASSEKAVAATRNIQYFGAGTRLSVL.